A selection of T cell receptor beta chains follows, all from one sample in a study of blood T cells in healthy people across ages. Each CDR3 protein gets one entry after TCRdb re-called the 5' RACE reads with MiXCR. The data show 550,000 to 800,000 distinct CDR3 sequences, more than 20% seen once. Sequences were obtained from blood. These receptor sequences come from a man between 65 and 85 years old in good health. Each CDR3 is given with its conserved first and last residue. The D gene is left open where the match is weak. Rows may omit the clone size; those that give it use once, few, many or a size class.

CDR3 DNA: TGCGCCAGCAGCTTGTCCCGGTCAACTAATGAAAAACTGTTTTTT; CDR3 protein: CASSLSRSTNEKLFF; D gene: NA; clone size: few; V gene: TRBV5-1; J gene: TRBJ1-4
CDR3 DNA: TGTGCCAGCAGCCTATATCCAGGCTCCTACAATGAGCAGTTCTTC; CDR3 protein: CASSLYPGSYNEQFF; D gene: NA; clone size: NA; V gene: TRBV11-3; J gene: TRBJ2-1
CDR3 DNA: TGTGCCAGCAGTGAATTGGGGGTAGCCAAAAACATTCAGTACTTC; CDR3 protein: CASSELGVAKNIQYF; D gene: NA; clone size: few; V gene: TRBV6-2/TRBV6-3; J gene: TRBJ2-4
CDR3 DNA: TGCAGCGCCGCTACAAGAGATCAGCCCCAGCATTTT; CDR3 protein: CSAATRDQPQHF; D gene: NA; clone size: few; V gene: TRBV29-1; J gene: TRBJ1-5
CDR3 DNA: TGCAGTGCTAGAGTACAGGCCGCAGCGCGCTACGAGCAGTACTTC; CDR3 protein: CSARVQAAARYEQYF; D gene: NA; clone size: NA; V gene: TRBV20-1; J gene: TRBJ2-7
CDR3 DNA: TGCGCCAGCAGCTTGGGGGTGGGCGCGGCGGTTCAGCCCCAGCATTTT; CDR3 protein: CASSLGVGAAVQPQHF; D gene: NA; clone size: few; V gene: TRBV5-1; J gene: TRBJ1-5
CDR3 DNA: TGCAGTGCTGGGGGGACAGGGGTTTACAATGAGCAGTTCTTC; CDR3 protein: CSAGGTGVYNEQFF; D gene: TRBD1; clone size: few; V gene: TRBV20-1; J gene: TRBJ2-1
CDR3 DNA: TGTGCCAGCAGTTTACACGGAATCCAAGAGACCCAGTACTTC; CDR3 protein: CASSLHGIQETQYF; D gene: NA; clone size: few; V gene: TRBV12-3/TRBV12-4; J gene: TRBJ2-5
CDR3 DNA: TGCGCCAGCAGCTTGGGGACAGTTGCAACTAATGAAAAACTGTTTTTT; CDR3 protein: CASSLGTVATNEKLFF; D gene: NA; clone size: many; V gene: TRBV5-1; J gene: TRBJ1-4
CDR3 DNA: TGTGCCAGCAGTTTATGGGCCGGGACAGGGGGCATTAGCTATGGCTACACCTTC; CDR3 protein: CASSLWAGTGGISYGYTF; D gene: TRBD1; clone size: NA; V gene: TRBV27; J gene: TRBJ1-2